Following are 24 T cell receptor beta chains from one sample sequenced in a study of cytotoxic CD8 clonotypes in ibrutinib-treated CLL. TCRdb's table, derived via immunoSEQ multiplex PCR, lists solely in-frame clones and lacks some. The sample lists 250,000 to 350,000 clones, 76% occurring once. Sample: PBMCs, taken at disease progression, from a patient treated with ibrutinib. These receptors were taken from a human donor with chronic lymphocytic leukemia.

This rearrangement joins TRBV28 to TRBJ1-5, with a tentative D call TRBD1 (5 bases). Germline lookup yields CDR1 MDHEN and CDR2 SYDVKM. This CDR3 contains 14 residues. V was clipped by 3 bases and J by 9 bases, with 15 bases between them. The CDR3 sequence: CASSLGDGRGPQHF. The CDR3 nucleotides read TGTGCCAGCAGTTTGGGGGATGGGCGGGGGCCCCAGCATTTT.

V usage is TRBV6-6 and J usage is TRBJ2-6, with D unresolved. V lost 8 bases and J lost 0, with 5 bases in between. CDR1 is MNHNY and CDR2 is SVGAGI in the germline V gene (reference sequence). The CDR3 is 13 residues long. CDR3 in amino acids: CASSDSGANVLTF. The DNA for the CDR3 is TGTGCCAGCTCGGACTCTGGGGCCAACGTCCTGACTTTC.

This chain links TRBV19 with TRBJ2-5, with 7 bases aligning to TRBD2. CDR1 and CDR2 from the germline V gene are LNHDA and SQIVND (reference sequence). The CDR3 length is 14 residues. The trim removed 10 bases at V and 6 bases at J, leaving 14 bases unmatched. The CDR3 here is CATSGGGPSQTQYF. CDR3 nucleotide sequence: TGTGCCACGTCGGGCGGGGGACCTTCGCAGACCCAGTACTTC.

Notes on this clone: A single base is all that separates this from a far larger clone, so a read error is likely. V and J are TRBV4-2 and TRBJ2-7; perhaps D is TRBD1 or TRBD2 (6 bases each). There are 16 residues in the CDR3. Germline CDR1 LGHNA, CDR2 YNFKEQ. Trimming pared 5 bases from V and 0 bases from J, leaving 17 bases between. The CDR3 here is CASSVGAGFSSYEQYF. DNA for the CDR3: TGTGCCAGCAGCGTGGGGGCGGGGTTTAGCTCCTACGAGCAGTACTTC.

This chain uses TRBV18 with TRBJ2-1; D remains ambiguous. The germline V gene encodes CDR1 KGHSH and CDR2 LQKENI. The CDR3 is made up of 13 amino acids. Trimming took 4 bases from V and 7 from J, leaving 11 bases between them. The CDR3 loop reads CASSRTRMNEQFF. As DNA, the CDR3 is TGTGCCAGCTCACGTACCAGGATGAATGAGCAGTTCTTC.

The rearrangement joins TRBV4-2 to TRBJ2-5, with 7 bases aligning to TRBD1. Per the germline V gene, CDR1 is LGHNA and CDR2 is YNFKEQ. The V gene end was trimmed by 0 bases and the J gene end by 11 bases; junction bases not matched to a gene: 9. The CDR3 length is 14 residues. The CDR3 sequence is CASSQDTGTEKQYF. The CDR3, as DNA: TGTGCCAGCAGCCAAGATACCGGGACAGAGAAGCAGTACTTC.

This clone was counted only a few times. The chain carries TRBV18 and TRBJ2-1, with D perhaps matching TRBD1 (5 bases). From germline, CDR1 is KGHSH and CDR2 LQKENI. V shed 2 bases and J shed 4 bases, with 6 bases lying between them. The CDR3 covers 13 residues. CDR3 nucleotides: TGTGCCAGCTCACCAGGACAATACAATGAGCAGTTCTTC. Encoded protein: CASSPGQYNEQFF.

The rearrangement uses TRBV6-5 and TRBJ1-5; D call uncertain. V was trimmed by 5 bases and J by 8 bases, leaving 13 bases between them. In germline, CDR1 is MNHEY, CDR2 SVGAGI. CDR3 length: 13 amino acids. The CDR3 bases are TGTGCCAGCAGTAACCGGGCTGTAGAGCCCCAGCATTTT. Translated, it gives CASSNRAVEPQHF.

The rearrangement uses TRBV7-9 and TRBJ1-1, with D hard to call. Germline V gene data show CDR1 as SEHNR and CDR2 as FQNEAQ (reference sequence). The germline V and J ends were trimmed by 2 bases and 0 bases, with 4 bases remaining between them. The CDR3 is made up of 13 amino acids. The CDR3: CASSLIMNTEAFF. In nucleotides, the CDR3 is TGTGCCAGCAGCTTAATTATGAACACTGAAGCTTTCTTT. The full variable domain, rest sourced from reference TRBV7-9 and TRBJ1-1, is DTGVSQNPRHKITKRGQNVTFRCDPISEHNRLYWYRQTLGQGPEFLTYFQNEAQLEKSRLLSDRFSAERPKGSFSTLEIQRTEQGDSAMYLCASSLIMNTEAFFGQGTRLTVV.

The chain carries TRBV11-2 and TRBJ2-7; 7 bases fit TRBD2. The CDR3 is 15 residues long. Germline-derived CDR1 and CDR2 are SGHAT and FQNNGV. With 0 bases clipped from V and 4 bases from J, the junction kept 6 bases outside the gene matches. The CDR3: CASSLEGGSSYEQYF. CDR3 nucleotide sequence: TGTGCCAGCAGCTTAGAGGGCGGGAGTTCGTACGAGCAGTACTTC.

V and J are TRBV11-2 and TRBJ2-5; D gene ambiguous. V was pared by 3 bases and J by 1 base, with 6 bases between. The CDR3 is 13 amino acids. Germline V CDR1 and CDR2: SGHAT, FQNNGV. CDR3 residues: CASSFSLQETQYF. CDR3 nucleotide sequence: TGTGCCAGCAGCTTTTCCCTCCAAGAGACCCAGTACTTC.

This clone was counted once. The rearrangement joins TRBV29-1 to TRBJ1-2; D is possibly TRBD1 (5 bases). The CDR3 runs 15 residues. Trimming removed 0 bases at V and 4 bases at J, with 15 bases between. The germline CDR1 and CDR2 sequences are SQVTM and ANQGSEA. The CDR3 is CSVEDSGIGAYGYTF. The CDR3 bases are TGCAGCGTTGAAGATTCGGGTATTGGGGCCTATGGCTACACCTTC. The whole variable domain, remainder taken from reference TRBV29-1 and TRBJ1-2, is SAVISQKPSRDICQRGTSLTIQCQVDSQVTMMFWYRQQPGQSLTLIATANQGSEATYESGFVIDKFPISRPNLTFSTLTVSNMSPEDSSIYLCSVEDSGIGAYGYTFGSGTRLTVV.

About this clone: This sample also contains other DNA sequences that code for the same CDR3. The chain recombines TRBV9 with TRBJ2-7, with a tentative D call TRBD2 (6 bases). CDR1 and CDR2 (germline): SGDLS, YYNGEE. The CDR3 length is 13 residues. Trimming cost V 0 bases and J 5 bases, with 9 bases left between them. DNA of the CDR3: TGTGCCAGCAGCGTAGCGGGAGCTCACGAGCAGTACTTC. Protein: CASSVAGAHEQYF.

This clone was observed a single time. The chain uses TRBV10-3 and TRBJ2-7; unclear D gene. Trimming took 10 bases from V and 5 from J, leaving 21 bases between them. Per germline, CDR1 ENHRY and CDR2 SYGVKD. The CDR3 covers 14 residues. CDR3 loop: CATKTTANVDEQYF. The CDR3 DNA reads as TGTGCCACAAAAACTACGGCCAACGTCGACGAGCAGTACTTC.

In DNA, the CDR3 is TGTGCCAGCAGCGCACAGGGGGCGGGAGCTTTCTTT. As protein: CASSAQGAGAFF. V is TRBV5-6 and J is TRBJ1-1; TRBD1 agrees at 9 bases. This CDR3 is built from 12 residues. The J segment lost 10 bases and the V segment lost 4 bases, leaving 5 bases of the junction unmatched. The germline gives CDR1 SGHDT, CDR2 YYEEEE.

The CDR3 coding sequence is TGTGCCAGCAGCCCGAGACTAGTAGGCACAGATACGCAGTATTTT. Residues: CASSPRLVGTDTQYF. This rearrangement joins TRBV2 to TRBJ2-3; D may be TRBD2 (6 bases). The germline gives CDR1 SNHLY, CDR2 FYNNEI. Trimming pared 6 bases from V and 1 base from J, leaving 14 bases between. The CDR3 runs 15 residues. The whole variable domain, remainder taken from reference TRBV2 and TRBJ2-3, is EPEVTQTPSHQVTQMGQEVILRCVPISNHLYFYWYRQILGQKVEFLVSFYNNEISEKSEIFDDQFSVERPDGSNFTLKIRSTKLEDSAMYFCASSPRLVGTDTQYFGPGTRLTVL.

This chain links TRBV18 with TRBJ1-2; no firm D call. The V gene lost 3 bases and the J gene lost 7 bases, with 6 bases spanning the gap. CDR1 is KGHSH, CDR2 LQKENI, per germline. This CDR3 region has 11 residues. The CDR3 DNA sequence: TGTGCCAGCTCACCCGGGGTTGGCTACACCTTC. Encoded protein: CASSPGVGYTF.

The V and J genes are TRBV4-1 and TRBJ1-1; tentatively, D is TRBD1 (5 bases). The CDR3 extends over 16 amino acids. The germline V gene has CDR1 MGHRA and CDR2 YSYEKL. V was shortened by 2 bases and J by 3 bases, with 16 bases between the two germline ends. The CDR3 bases are TGCGCCAGCAGCCAACAGGGTACCCTAACGTACACTGAAGCTTTCTTT. It translates to CASSQQGTLTYTEAFF.

The chain uses TRBV5-6 and TRBJ2-4, with 7 bases lining up with TRBD1. CDR1 and CDR2 from the germline V gene are SGHDT and YYEEEE. V was clipped by 0 bases and J by 8 bases; unmatched bases: 17. This CDR3 has 18 amino acids. CDR3: CASSLAFRAGGDPYIQYF. CDR3 nucleotide sequence: TGTGCCAGCAGCTTGGCCTTCCGGGCAGGGGGTGATCCGTACATTCAGTACTTC.

The chain is built from TRBV14 and TRBJ1-1; 7 bases agree with TRBD1. The CDR3 spans 14 residues. The J segment lost 4 bases and the V segment lost 4 bases, leaving 6 bases of the junction unmatched. Germline loops: CDR1 SGHDN, CDR2 FVKESK. This CDR3 is CASSREYRGTEAFF. As DNA, the CDR3 is TGTGCCAGCAGCCGGGAGTACAGGGGCACTGAAGCTTTCTTT.

The DNA for the CDR3 is TGTGCCAGCATTCCGGGACAGGGTGTCGAGCAGTACTTC. This codes for CASIPGQGVEQYF. This chain joins TRBV2 and TRBJ2-7; 9 bases are a match to TRBD1. Losses at the gene ends were 7 bases for V and 6 bases for J; bases not matched to a gene: 7. CDR1 is SNHLY, CDR2 FYNNEI, per germline. CDR3 length: 13 amino acids.

This clone was seen a single time. This chain links TRBV15 with TRBJ2-7; D remains ambiguous. Germline V lookup: CDR1 LNHNV, CDR2 YYDKDF (reference sequence). Trimming shortened V by 0 bases and J by 3 bases, and 6 bases separated the two germline ends. The CDR3 consists of 13 residues. CDR3 in amino acids: CATSRDLVYEQYF. The CDR3 region has the DNA TGTGCCACCAGCAGAGATCTGGTCTACGAGCAGTACTTC.

This chain links TRBV10-1 with TRBJ2-3; 16 bases line up with TRBD2. The CDR3 is 19 residues long. Losses at the gene ends were 7 bases for V and 6 bases for J; bases not matched to a gene: 16. The germline gives CDR1 WNHNN, CDR2 SYGVQD (reference sequence). CDR3 sequence (DNA): TGCGCCAGCACCCCAACCGGGACTAGCGGGGGGGCATTAGATGATACGCAGTATTTT. It codes for CASTPTGTSGGALDDTQYF.

The chain combines TRBV18 with TRBJ1-3; D ambiguous. CDR3 length equals 12 residues. CDR1 is KGHSH and CDR2 is LQKENI in the germline V gene. Trimming removed 0 bases at V and 11 bases at J, with 8 bases between. The chain's CDR3 is CASSPPEAAIYF. The CDR3 coding sequence is TGTGCCAGCTCACCACCAGAAGCCGCCATATATTTT.